A selection of T cell receptor beta chains follows, all from one sample in a study of blood T cell repertoires in COVID-19. Profiled with immunoSEQ multiplex PCR; TCRdb holds only in-frame clones, not every one. Here the sample spans tens of thousands of clones, roughly 88% being singletons. Sequencing was done on a sample of peripheral blood. The source of these receptors is a woman aged 80 or over with active or convalescent COVID-19. Each CDR3 is given with its conserved first and last residue. The D gene is left open where the match is weak. The size of a clone is reported for some rows only, either as once, few or many, or as a class for expanded clones.

clone_size,d_call,cdr3_length,v_call,j_call,cdr3_nt,cdr3_aa
.,.,15,TRBV2,TRBJ1-4,TGTGCCAGCAGTGTGGAGCGGGCGGGGGATGAAAAACTGTTTTTT,CASSVERAGDEKLFF
once,.,13,TRBV4-3,TRBJ1-2,TGCGCCAGCAGCCAAGACTTTAACTATGGCTACACCTTC,CASSQDFNYGYTF
.,TRBD1,14,TRBV7-3,TRBJ1-1,TGTGCCAGCAGCTCTTTACAGGGGAGGACTGAAGCTTTCTTT,CASSSLQGRTEAFF
.,TRBD1,15,TRBV27,TRBJ1-5,TGTGCCAGCAGTCCGGACAGGGTGGGGAATCAGCCCCAGCATTTT,CASSPDRVGNQPQHF
.,TRBD2,15,TRBV4-3,TRBJ2-1,TGCGCCAGCAGCCAAAGCGGGAGGAATTACAATGAGCAGTTCTTC,CASSQSGRNYNEQFF
.,.,13,TRBV4-3,TRBJ1-3,TGCGCCAGCAGCCCTGGACAGCGGAGCACCATATATTTT,CASSPGQRSTIYF
.,.,13,TRBV29-1,TRBJ1-2,TGCAGCGTTGAAGAGGGCAAACGCTATGGCTACACCTTC,CSVEEGKRYGYTF
.,TRBD2,16,TRBV5-1,TRBJ2-3,TGCGCCAGCAGCTTGGGACTAGCGGCTAGCACAGATACGCAGTATTTT,CASSLGLAASTDTQYF
few,.,13,TRBV9,TRBJ2-7,TGTGCCAGCAGTCGCCGGGATTACTACGAGCAGTACTTC,CASSRRDYYEQYF
.,.,16,TRBV6-1,TRBJ2-1,TGTGCCAGCAGTGAATGGGCCGTGATGCTTTACAATGAGCAGTTCTTC,CASSEWAVMLYNEQFF
few,.,13,TRBV28,TRBJ1-4,TGTGCCAGCAGGAGGGGGACTAATGAAAAACTGTTTTTT,CASRRGTNEKLFF
.,.,11,TRBV11-2,TRBJ2-5,TGTGCCAGCAGCTCTAGAGAGACCCAGTACTTC,CASSSRETQYF
.,.,15,TRBV30,TRBJ1-6,TGTGCCTGGAGTGTCCCCAACTACCCTAATTCACCCCTCCACTTT,CAWSVPNYPNSPLHF
.,.,14,TRBV2,TRBJ1-5,TGTGCCAGCAGTGAGGTCGCAGGGGATCAGCCCCAGCATTTT,CASSEVAGDQPQHF
.,TRBD2,14,TRBV29-1,TRBJ2-3,TGCAGCGTGAAACTAGCGGCGCTCACAGATACGCAGTATTTT,CSVKLAALTDTQYF
.,TRBD2,16,TRBV7-2,TRBJ2-7,TGTGCCAGCAGCTTAGGTGGCGGGAGCGCTCCCTACGAGCAGTACTTC,CASSLGGGSAPYEQYF
.,.,14,TRBV6-5,TRBJ1-2,TGTGCCAGCAGACTAGGTCCGGTAGGCTATGGCTACACCTTC,CASRLGPVGYGYTF
.,.,14,TRBV5-1,TRBJ2-1,TGCGCCAGCAGCTTGTGGGCCGCCAAGGATGAGCAGTTCTTC,CASSLWAAKDEQFF
.,.,13,TRBV11-3,TRBJ1-2,TGTGCCAGCAGCCCCGGGGGGAAGTATGGCTACACCTTC,CASSPGGKYGYTF
.,.,14,TRBV6-2/TRBV6-3,TRBJ1-1,TGTGCCAGCAGTACCACAGGGTTGCGCACTGAAGCTTTCTTT,CASSTTGLRTEAFF
.,TRBD1,16,TRBV29-1,TRBJ1-4,TGCAGCGTAGCTCGGACAGGGGGCCTCTCCAATGAAAAACTGTTTTTT,CSVARTGGLSNEKLFF
.,TRBD2,14,TRBV2,TRBJ2-5,TGTGCCAGCAGTGGAAGCGGGGGCCGGGGGACCCAGTACTTC,CASSGSGGRGTQYF
.,.,12,TRBV29-1,TRBJ2-3,TGCAGCGTTGGTCAGGGTACAGATACGCAGTATTTT,CSVGQGTDTQYF
.,TRBD2,13,TRBV29-1,TRBJ2-1,TGCAGCGTCAAGGGCGGGAGCTTGAGTGAGCAGTTCTTC,CSVKGGSLSEQFF
.,TRBD2,16,TRBV6-5,TRBJ2-1,TGTGCCAGCAGTTACTCGCGACGGGAGGTCTACAATGAGCAGTTCTTC,CASSYSRREVYNEQFF
.,.,14,TRBV7-9,TRBJ2-2,TGTGCCAGCAGCTCCGACACCTCCCCCGGGGAGCTGTTTTTT,CASSSDTSPGELFF